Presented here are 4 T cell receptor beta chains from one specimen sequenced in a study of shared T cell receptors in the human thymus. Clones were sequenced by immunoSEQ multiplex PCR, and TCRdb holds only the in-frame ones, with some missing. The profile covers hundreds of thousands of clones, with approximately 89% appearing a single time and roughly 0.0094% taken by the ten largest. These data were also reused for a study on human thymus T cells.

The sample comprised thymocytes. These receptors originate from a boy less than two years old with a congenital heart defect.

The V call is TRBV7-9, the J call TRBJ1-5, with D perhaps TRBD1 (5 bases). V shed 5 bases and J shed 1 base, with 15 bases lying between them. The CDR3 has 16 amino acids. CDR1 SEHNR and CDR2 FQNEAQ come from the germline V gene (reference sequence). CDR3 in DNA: TGTGCCAGCAGCCCAAATGGGGGGTTAAGCAATCAGCCCCAGCATTTT. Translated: CASSPNGGLSNQPQHF. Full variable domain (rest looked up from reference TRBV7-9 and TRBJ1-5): DTGVSQNPRHKITKRGQNVTFRCDPISEHNRLYWYRQTLGQGPEFLTYFQNEAQLEKSRLLSDRFSAERPKGSFSTLEIQRTEQGDSAMYLCASSPNGGLSNQPQHFGDGTRLSIL.

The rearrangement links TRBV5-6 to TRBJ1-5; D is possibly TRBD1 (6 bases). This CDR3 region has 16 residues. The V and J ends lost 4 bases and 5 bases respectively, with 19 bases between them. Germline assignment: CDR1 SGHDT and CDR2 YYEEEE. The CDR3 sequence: CASSTSGDDDDQPQHF. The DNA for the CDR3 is TGTGCCAGCAGCACTTCAGGGGACGACGACGATCAGCCCCAGCATTTT.

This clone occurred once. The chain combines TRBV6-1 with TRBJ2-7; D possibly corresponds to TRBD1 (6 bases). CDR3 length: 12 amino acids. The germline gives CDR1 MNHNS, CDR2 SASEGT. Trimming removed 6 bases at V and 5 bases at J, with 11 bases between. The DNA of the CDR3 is TGTGCCAGCAGCACCAGGGGCGACGAGCAGTACTTC. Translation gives CASSTRGDEQYF.

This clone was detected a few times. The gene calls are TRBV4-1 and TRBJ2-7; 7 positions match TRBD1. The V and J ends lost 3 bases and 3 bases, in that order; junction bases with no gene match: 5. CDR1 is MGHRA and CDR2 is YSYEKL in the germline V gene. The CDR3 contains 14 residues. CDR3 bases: TGCGCCAGCAGCCAGAACAGGGGAAACTACGAGCAGTACTTC. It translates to CASSQNRGNYEQYF.